This T cell receptor beta chain was recorded in a study of T-cell reconstitution after alpha-beta-depleted transplantation in children. The study's findings and limits: Where some patients showed high TCRbeta diversity at day 60, it came from recipient T cells and thymic progenitors that had survived.

This clonotype has more than one count but fewer than ten. Its antigen is unidentified. Preparation of the TCRbeta library involved a method that used unique molecular identifiers. Each CDR3 protein is one row after TCRdb ran MiXCR on the PCR reads. Of tens of thousands of distinct CDR3 sequences listed, approximately 52% are singletons. The sequence came from a boy less than two years old with SCID, due to receive a stem cell transplant. This specimen was peripheral blood, taken before TCRalphabeta/CD19-depleted stem cell transplant.

The CDR3 coding sequence is TGCGCCAGCAACGTCGGGAATTCACCCCTCCACTTT. Translating gives CASNVGNSPLHF. This chain connects TRBV4-3 to TRBJ1-6; D not resolved. The germline gives CDR1 LGHNA, CDR2 YSLEER. This CDR3 has 12 amino acids. Between the trimmed V and J ends, which lost 7 bases and 7 bases, there was a span of 8 bases.